This TCR beta chain was found in a study of neurological immune-mediated disorders. TCRdb re-called the 5' RACE reads with MiXCR, one entry per CDR3 protein. The table has tens of thousands of distinct CDR3 sequences, 4.1% seen once. The CDR3 extends over 15 amino acids. Germline CDR1 reads DFQATT; CDR2 reads SNEGSKA (reference sequence). Trimming removed 2 bases at V and 8 bases at J, with 21 bases between. A few counts support this clonotype. The sample was PBMCs. The rearrangement links TRBV20-1 to TRBJ1-2, with a tentative D call TRBD1 (5 bases). The clonotype originates from a man aged 50 to 59 with multiple sclerosis. DNA for the CDR3: TGCAGTGCTAGACCGCCTCGGGGGGTCGATTTCGGCTACACCTTC. It translates to CSARPPRGVDFGYTF.